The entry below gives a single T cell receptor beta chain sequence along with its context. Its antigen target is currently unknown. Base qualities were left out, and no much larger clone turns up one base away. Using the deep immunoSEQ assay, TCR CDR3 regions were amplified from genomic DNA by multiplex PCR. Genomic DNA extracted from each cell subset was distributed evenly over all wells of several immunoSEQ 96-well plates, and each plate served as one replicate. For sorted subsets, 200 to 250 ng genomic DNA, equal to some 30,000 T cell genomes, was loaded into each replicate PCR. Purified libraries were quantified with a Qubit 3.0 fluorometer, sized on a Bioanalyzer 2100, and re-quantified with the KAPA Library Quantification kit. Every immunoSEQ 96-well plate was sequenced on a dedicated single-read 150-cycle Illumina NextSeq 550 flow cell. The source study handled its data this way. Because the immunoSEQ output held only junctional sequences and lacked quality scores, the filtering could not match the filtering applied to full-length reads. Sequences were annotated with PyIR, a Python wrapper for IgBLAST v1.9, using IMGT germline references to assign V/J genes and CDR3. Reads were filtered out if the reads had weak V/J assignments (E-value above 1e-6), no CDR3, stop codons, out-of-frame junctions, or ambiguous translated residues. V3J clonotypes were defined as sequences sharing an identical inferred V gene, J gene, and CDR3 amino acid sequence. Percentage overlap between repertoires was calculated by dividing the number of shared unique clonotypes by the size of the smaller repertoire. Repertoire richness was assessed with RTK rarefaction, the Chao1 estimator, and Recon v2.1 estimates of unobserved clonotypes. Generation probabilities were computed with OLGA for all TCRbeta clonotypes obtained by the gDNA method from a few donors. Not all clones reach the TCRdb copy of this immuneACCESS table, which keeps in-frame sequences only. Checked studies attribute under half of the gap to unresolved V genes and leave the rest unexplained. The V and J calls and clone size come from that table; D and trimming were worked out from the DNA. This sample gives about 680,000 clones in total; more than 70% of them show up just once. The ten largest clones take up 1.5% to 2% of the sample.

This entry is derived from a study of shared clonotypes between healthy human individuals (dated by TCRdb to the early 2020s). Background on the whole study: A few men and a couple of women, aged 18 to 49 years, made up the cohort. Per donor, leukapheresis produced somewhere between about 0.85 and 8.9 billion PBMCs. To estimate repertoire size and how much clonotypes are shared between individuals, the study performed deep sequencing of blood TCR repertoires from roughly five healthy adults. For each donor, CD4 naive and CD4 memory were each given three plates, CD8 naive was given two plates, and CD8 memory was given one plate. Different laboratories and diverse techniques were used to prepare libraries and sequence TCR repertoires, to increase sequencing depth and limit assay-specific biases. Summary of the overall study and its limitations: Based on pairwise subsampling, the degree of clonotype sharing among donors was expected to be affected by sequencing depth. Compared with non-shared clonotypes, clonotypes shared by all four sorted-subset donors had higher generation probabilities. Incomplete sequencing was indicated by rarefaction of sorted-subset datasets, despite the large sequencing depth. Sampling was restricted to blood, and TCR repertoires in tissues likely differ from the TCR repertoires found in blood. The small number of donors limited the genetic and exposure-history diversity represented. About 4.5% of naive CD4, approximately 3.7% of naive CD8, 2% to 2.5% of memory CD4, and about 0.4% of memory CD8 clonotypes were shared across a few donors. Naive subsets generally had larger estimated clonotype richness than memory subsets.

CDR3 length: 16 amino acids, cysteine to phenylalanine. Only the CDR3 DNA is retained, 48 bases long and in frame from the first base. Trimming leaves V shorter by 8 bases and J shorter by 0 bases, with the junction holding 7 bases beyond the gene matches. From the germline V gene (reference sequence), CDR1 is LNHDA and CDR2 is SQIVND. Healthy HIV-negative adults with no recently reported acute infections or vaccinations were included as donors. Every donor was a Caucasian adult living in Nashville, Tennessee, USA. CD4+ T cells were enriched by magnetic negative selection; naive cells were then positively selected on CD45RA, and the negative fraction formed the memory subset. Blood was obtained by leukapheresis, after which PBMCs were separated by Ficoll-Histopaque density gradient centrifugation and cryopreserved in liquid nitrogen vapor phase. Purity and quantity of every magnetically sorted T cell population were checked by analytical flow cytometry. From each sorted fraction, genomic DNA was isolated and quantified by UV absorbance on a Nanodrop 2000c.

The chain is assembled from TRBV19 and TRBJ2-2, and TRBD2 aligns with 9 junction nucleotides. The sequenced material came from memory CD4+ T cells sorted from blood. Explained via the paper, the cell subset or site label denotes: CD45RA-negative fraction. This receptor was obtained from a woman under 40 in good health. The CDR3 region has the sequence CASGGLALPNTGELFF. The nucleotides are TGTGCCAGTGGGGGACTAGCACTACCGAACACCGGGGAGCTGTTTTTT.